This T cell receptor (beta chain) was sequenced during a study of blood T cell repertoires in COVID-19. Looking at the study overall: Acute-phase and convalescent COVID-19 samples originated in the United States, Italy and Spain.

While infection was still active, Seattle patients were enrolled and then followed longitudinally. The table came from immunoSEQ multiplex PCR; TCRdb's copy has only in-frame clones and leaves some out. Here the sample spans under 250,000 clones, over 75% being singletons. Germline assignment: CDR1 SGHRS and CDR2 YFSETQ. V shed 4 bases, J shed 5 bases, and the junction held 10 bases outside the gene matches. The CDR3 spans 17 residues. V is TRBV5-1 and J is TRBJ2-5; 14 nucleotides line up with TRBD2. This TCR came from a man aged 45-65 years with COVID-19, enrolled during active disease. The sample consisted of peripheral blood. CDR3 amino acids: CASSPEGTSGGFETQYF. The CDR3 DNA reads TGCGCCAGCAGCCCGGAGGGGACTAGCGGGGGATTTGAGACCCAGTACTTC.